The rows below give T cell receptor beta chains drawn from one sample of a study of T cell responses to AZD1222 COVID-19 vaccine. The method was immunoSEQ multiplex PCR; TCRdb's version includes in-frame clones alone and lacks a portion of them. The sample includes about 120,000 clones, 90% seen only once; the top ten take 4% to 4.5%. Sequencing was performed on peripheral blood, taken 28 days after the second dose of the MenACWY control vaccine. Receptor source: an adult who received the MenACWY meningococcal vaccine as a control. The CDR3 runs from the conserved cysteine through the conserved F or W. The D gene is left open where the match is weak. For some rows the clone size is stated as once, few or many, or as a class when expanded; others skip it.

size	length	V	J	D	DNA	CDR3
-	14	TRBV4-1	TRBJ2-1	-	TGCGCCAGCTCACAAGGAGCCTCCTACAATGAGCAGTTCTTC	CASSQGASYNEQFF
-	17	TRBV21-1	TRBJ1-2	-	TGTGCCAGCAGCAAAGGAATTCGGTCTCGTCAACCCTATGGCTACACCTTC	CASSKGIRSRQPYGYTF
-	14	TRBV9	TRBJ2-5	-	TGTGCCAGCAGCGTATTTGAAGGGCGGGAGACCCAGTACTTC	CASSVFEGRETQYF
few	14	TRBV2	TRBJ2-2	-	TGTGCCAGCAGGCGGGACACGGGGGCCGGGGAGCTGTTTTTT	CASRRDTGAGELFF
-	14	TRBV7-9	TRBJ1-2	-	TGTGCCAGCAGCAAATCCGGACAGTACGATGGCTACACCTTC	CASSKSGQYDGYTF
-	17	TRBV6-4	TRBJ2-3	TRBD2	TGTGCCAGCAGTTACTCACTAGCGGTAGGGAAGACAGATACGCAGTATTTT	CASSYSLAVGKTDTQYF
-	15	TRBV28	TRBJ2-5	TRBD1	TGTGCCAGCAGTTCCCGGGACAGGGGCTCTGAGACCCAGTACTTC	CASSSRDRGSETQYF
-	14	TRBV5-5	TRBJ2-7	TRBD2	TGTGCCAGCAGCCCGGGGACTAGCGGCTACGAGCAGTACTTC	CASSPGTSGYEQYF
-	16	TRBV5-5	TRBJ1-4	-	TGTGCCAGCAGCCGGAGCCCCAGGGTGGGTAATGAAAAACTGTTTTTT	CASSRSPRVGNEKLFF
-	16	TRBV4-1	TRBJ1-5	TRBD1	TGCGCCAGCAGCCAACAGGGGGCGAGAGGCAATCAGCCCCAGCATTTT	CASSQQGARGNQPQHF
-	14	TRBV15	TRBJ2-7	-	TGTGCCACCAGCAGGGATTTAGAGTCCTACGAGCAGTACTTC	CATSRDLESYEQYF
-	16	TRBV4-2	TRBJ2-3	TRBD2	TGTGCCAGCAGCACCCGAGCGGGAGTGGGCACAGATACGCAGTATTTT	CASSTRAGVGTDTQYF
-	13	TRBV27	TRBJ2-7	-	TGTGCCAGCAGTGGGAATCTAGCGTACGAGCAGTACTTC	CASSGNLAYEQYF
-	15	TRBV7-9	TRBJ2-3	-	TGTGCCAGCGATGAGGGAGCCATAGCCGCAGATACGCAGTATTTT	CASDEGAIAADTQYF
-	13	TRBV19	TRBJ2-7	-	TGTGCCAGTAGTATAGTAACGGACTACGAGCAGTACTTC	CASSIVTDYEQYF
-	12	TRBV6-4	TRBJ2-3	-	TGTGCCAGCAGTGACTCCGGGACAACGCAGTATTTT	CASSDSGTTQYF
-	15	TRBV2	TRBJ2-5	TRBD2	TGTGCCAGCTCAATAGCGGGGGGGACGGTTGAGACCCAGTACTTC	CASSIAGGTVETQYF
-	14	TRBV18	TRBJ1-4	-	TGTGCCAGCTCACCAGTATGGCCTTTTGAAAAACTGTTTTTT	CASSPVWPFEKLFF
-	15	TRBV5-1	TRBJ2-2	-	TGCGCCAGCAGCTTGAATACCGCGAACACCGGGGAGCTGTTTTTT	CASSLNTANTGELFF
-	13	TRBV2	TRBJ2-2	-	TGTGCCAGCACAGTACGACAGCCCGGGGAGCTGTTTTTT	CASTVRQPGELFF
-	14	TRBV12-5	TRBJ2-1	-	TGTGCTAGTGGTTTGGGTTCATCCTACAATGAGCAGTTCTTC	CASGLGSSYNEQFF
-	19	TRBV5-8	TRBJ2-2	TRBD1	TGTGCCAGCATCACAGGACAGGGATCATTAAACCTAAACACCGGGGAGCTGTTTTTT	CASITGQGSLNLNTGELFF
-	15	TRBV4-3	TRBJ1-6	TRBD1	TGCGCCAGCAGCCAAGGACAGGGTTTGTCTTCACCCCTCCACTTT	CASSQGQGLSSPLHF
-	16	TRBV7-2	TRBJ1-2	-	TGTGCCAGCAGCTTAGTCTACGGGGGGCATAACTATGGCTACACCTTC	CASSLVYGGHNYGYTF
-	13	TRBV4-1	TRBJ2-1	-	TGCGCCAGCGGGGGGGCCCCCTACAATGAGCAGTTCTTC	CASGGAPYNEQFF
-	13	TRBV2	TRBJ2-3	-	TGTGCCAGCAGTGAAGCGTGGTGGGATACGCAGTATTTT	CASSEAWWDTQYF
-	17	TRBV2	TRBJ2-5	TRBD2	TGTGCCAGCAGCGCCACCCTAGCGGGAGTCATAAAAGAGACCCAGTACTTC	CASSATLAGVIKETQYF
-	14	TRBV4-1	TRBJ1-5	-	TGCGCCAGCAGCCAGAATGGATTCGCTCAGCCCCAGCATTTT	CASSQNGFAQPQHF
-	14	TRBV5-1	TRBJ2-7	TRBD2	TGCGCCAGCAAAATTGGCGGGAGTGCGTACGAGCAGTACTTC	CASKIGGSAYEQYF
-	15	TRBV7-2	TRBJ2-6	-	TGTGCCAGCAGCTTAGATAACTCTGGGGCCAACGTCCTGACTTTC	CASSLDNSGANVLTF
few	16	TRBV9	TRBJ1-1	-	TGTGCCAGCAGCGTAGCTGCGTGGGGGCAAGACACTGAAGCTTTCTTT	CASSVAAWGQDTEAFF
-	15	TRBV19	TRBJ1-2	-	TGTGCCAGTAGTATAGGATTGGGACGGAACTATGGCTACACCTTC	CASSIGLGRNYGYTF
-	20	TRBV4-3	TRBJ2-1	TRBD2	TGCGCCAGCAGCCAAGAACCGGGACTAGCGGGGAGCCTTTCCTACAATGAGCAGTTCTTC	CASSQEPGLAGSLSYNEQFF
-	14	TRBV4-2	TRBJ2-3	-	TGTGCCAGCAGCCAGGGGCAGGACACAGATACGCAGTATTTT	CASSQGQDTDTQYF
-	15	TRBV7-9	TRBJ1-3	TRBD1	TGTGCCAGCAGGGATGGGACAGACTCTGGAAACACCATATATTTT	CASRDGTDSGNTIYF
-	14	TRBV4-2	TRBJ2-1	-	TGTGCCAGCAGCCCCATGAACAGGGACGATGAGCAGTTCTTC	CASSPMNRDDEQFF
-	14	TRBV28	TRBJ1-1	-	TGTGCCAGCAGTTTACCCCCTCTGAACACTGAAGCTTTCTTT	CASSLPPLNTEAFF
-	14	TRBV6-5	TRBJ2-3	TRBD1	TGTGCCAGCAGAAAGACAGGGGCGAAAGATACGCAGTATTTT	CASRKTGAKDTQYF
-	13	TRBV7-6	TRBJ1-5	-	TGTGCCAGCAGCGAATACCCCCATCAGCCCCAGCATTTT	CASSEYPHQPQHF
-	16	TRBV5-1	TRBJ2-3	TRBD2	TGCGCCAGCAGCTTGGGTGGCGGGGGGAGCACAGATACGCAGTATTTT	CASSLGGGGSTDTQYF
-	20	TRBV29-1	TRBJ2-1	TRBD2	TGCAGCGTTGAAGCCTCCCTACTAGCGGGAGGGTCCACTTTTTACAATGAGCAGTTCTTC	CSVEASLLAGGSTFYNEQFF
-	13	TRBV10-1	TRBJ1-1	-	TGCGCCAGCAATAAACACGGGACGGATGAAGCTTTCTTT	CASNKHGTDEAFF
-	13	TRBV18	TRBJ1-5	TRBD1	TGTGCCAGCTCACCCCAGGGGGATCAGCCCCAGCATTTT	CASSPQGDQPQHF
-	14	TRBV28	TRBJ2-7	TRBD1	TGTGCCAGCAGTCTCTCGGGACAGGCCTACGAGCAGTACTTC	CASSLSGQAYEQYF
few	14	TRBV6-2/TRBV6-3	TRBJ2-3	-	TGTGCCAGCAGTTACGCTAGCGGCACAGATACGCAGTATTTT	CASSYASGTDTQYF
-	13	TRBV7-9	TRBJ1-1	-	TGTGCCAGCAGCCAATTTCGGAGCACTGAAGCTTTCTTT	CASSQFRSTEAFF
-	15	TRBV5-6	TRBJ2-7	-	TGTGCCAGCAGCTTTAATTTTGGGATTGTTAGCGAGCAGTACTTC	CASSFNFGIVSEQYF
-	14	TRBV11-3	TRBJ2-7	-	TGTGCCAGCAGCTTAGGACCCAGTTCCTACGAGCAGTACTTC	CASSLGPSSYEQYF
-	13	TRBV18	TRBJ1-2	TRBD1	TGTGCCAGCTCACCCGGGACAGGGTTTGGCTACACCTTC	CASSPGTGFGYTF
-	18	TRBV5-4	TRBJ2-3	-	TGTGCCAGCACTGGCGGGGCAAGGCGGCCGATTAGCACAGATACGCAGTATTTT	CASTGGARRPISTDTQYF
-	11	TRBV11-2	TRBJ1-2	-	TGTGCCAGCAGCCCCGGGATTGGCTACACCTTC	CASSPGIGYTF
-	15	TRBV28	TRBJ1-4	TRBD1	TGTGCCAGCAGTCGGCTCCAGGGGGACTCTGAAAAACTGTTTTTT	CASSRLQGDSEKLFF
-	13	TRBV28	TRBJ2-3	TRBD1	TGTGCCAGCAGATCCACAGGGGGGGATACGCAGTATTTT	CASRSTGGDTQYF
-	14	TRBV29-1	TRBJ2-1	-	TGCAGCGTTGAAGATCTTCTGGGGCACAATGAGCAGTTCTTC	CSVEDLLGHNEQFF
-	15	TRBV28	TRBJ2-1	-	-	CASSSSPSRANEQFF
-	15	TRBV7-2	TRBJ2-5	-	TGTGCCAGCAGCTTAGAGACAGCCCGGCGGGAGACCCAGTACTTC	CASSLETARRETQYF
-	14	TRBV19	TRBJ2-7	-	TGTGCCAGTAGTCCTAGGTGGGGGGCCTACGAGCAGTACTTC	CASSPRWGAYEQYF
-	14	TRBV19	TRBJ2-3	-	TGTGCCAGTAGTATGCGGAGTCACACAGATACGCAGTATTTT	CASSMRSHTDTQYF